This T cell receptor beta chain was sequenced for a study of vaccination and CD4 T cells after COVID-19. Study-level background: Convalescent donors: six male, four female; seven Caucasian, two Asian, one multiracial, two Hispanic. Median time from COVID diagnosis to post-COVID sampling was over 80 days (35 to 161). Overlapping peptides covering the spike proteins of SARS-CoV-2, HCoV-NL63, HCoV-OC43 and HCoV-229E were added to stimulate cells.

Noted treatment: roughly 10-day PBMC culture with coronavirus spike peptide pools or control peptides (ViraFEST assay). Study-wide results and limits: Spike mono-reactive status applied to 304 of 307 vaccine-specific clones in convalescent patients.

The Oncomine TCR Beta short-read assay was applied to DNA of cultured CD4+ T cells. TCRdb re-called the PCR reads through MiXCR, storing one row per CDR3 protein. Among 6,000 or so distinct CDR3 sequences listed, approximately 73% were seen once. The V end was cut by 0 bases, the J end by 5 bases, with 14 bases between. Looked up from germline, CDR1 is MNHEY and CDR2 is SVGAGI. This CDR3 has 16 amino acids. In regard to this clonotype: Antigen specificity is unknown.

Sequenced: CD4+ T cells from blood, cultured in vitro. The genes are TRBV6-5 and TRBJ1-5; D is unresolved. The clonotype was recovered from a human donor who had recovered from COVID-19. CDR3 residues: CASSYSRDMLYQPQHF. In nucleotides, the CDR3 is TGTGCCAGCAGTTACTCCCGAGACATGTTATATCAGCCCCAGCATTTT.